This T cell receptor beta chain was observed in a study of post-analysis software for immune sequencing data. Study findings and constraints: Pronounced co-clustering by F measure was evident among identically batched samples. Among multiple sclerosis patients, normalized Chao1 diversity was significantly below that of controls.

The TCR beta cDNA libraries contained unique molecular identifiers. Each CDR3 protein is one row after TCRdb ran MiXCR on the PCR reads. The data show fewer than 550,000 distinct CDR3 sequences, around 36% seen once. Of note for this clonotype: Its specificity is not known.

Specimen: blood. The TCR sequence derives from a girl under 18 with multiple sclerosis.

CDR3 DNA sequence: TGTGCCAGCGCCGGGGGGGCCGAAATCTACAATGAGCAGTTCTTC. Translation: CASAGGAEIYNEQFF. This chain joins TRBV9 and TRBJ2-1, with TRBD2 identical over 8 bases. This CDR3 is 15 amino acids long. CDR1 is SGDLS and CDR2 is YYNGEE in the germline V gene. V lost 7 bases and J lost 3; bases outside the gene matches: 9. The whole variable domain, filled in from reference TRBV9 and TRBJ2-1, reads DSGVTQTPKHLITATGQRVTLRCSPRSGDLSVYWYQQSLDQGLQFLIQYYNGEERAKGNILERFSAQQFPDLHSELNLSSLELGDSALYFCASAGGAEIYNEQFFGPGTRLTVL.